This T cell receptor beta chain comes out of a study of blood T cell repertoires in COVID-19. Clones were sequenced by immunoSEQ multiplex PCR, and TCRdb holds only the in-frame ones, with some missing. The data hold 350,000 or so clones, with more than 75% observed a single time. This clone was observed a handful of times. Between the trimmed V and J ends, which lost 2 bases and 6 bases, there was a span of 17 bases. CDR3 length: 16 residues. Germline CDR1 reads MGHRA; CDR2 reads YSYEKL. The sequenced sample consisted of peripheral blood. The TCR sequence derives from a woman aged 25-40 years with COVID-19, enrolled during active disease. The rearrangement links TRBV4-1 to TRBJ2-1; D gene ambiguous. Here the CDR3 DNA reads TGCGCCAGCAGCCAAAGATCCCGAAGCGATTCCAATGAGCAGTTCTTC. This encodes CASSQRSRSDSNEQFF.